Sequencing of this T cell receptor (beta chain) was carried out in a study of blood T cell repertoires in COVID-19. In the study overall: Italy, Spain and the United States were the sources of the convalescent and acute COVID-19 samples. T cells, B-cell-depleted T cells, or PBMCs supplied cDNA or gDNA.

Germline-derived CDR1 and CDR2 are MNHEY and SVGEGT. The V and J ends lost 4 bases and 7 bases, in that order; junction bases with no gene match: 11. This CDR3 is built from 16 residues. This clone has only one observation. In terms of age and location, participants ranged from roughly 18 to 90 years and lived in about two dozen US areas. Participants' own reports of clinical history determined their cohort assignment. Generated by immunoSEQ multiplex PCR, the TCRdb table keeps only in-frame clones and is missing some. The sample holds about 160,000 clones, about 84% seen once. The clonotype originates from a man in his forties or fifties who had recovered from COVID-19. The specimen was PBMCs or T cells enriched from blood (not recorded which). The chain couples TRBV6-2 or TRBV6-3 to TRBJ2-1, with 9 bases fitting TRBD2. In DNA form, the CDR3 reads TGTGCCAGCAGTTCACATAGCGGGGGCCCTGCTAATGAGCAGTTCTTC. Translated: CASSSHSGGPANEQFF.